This TCR beta chain was retrieved from a study of PD-1 blockade in mismatch repair-deficient tumors. Study in general: Patients had around twelve mismatch repair-deficient cancer types, all previously treated and progressing.

Overall study results and limits: Rapid post-treatment expansion, then contraction, generally preceding radiologic response, marked tumor-resident clones.

Sequencing used immunoSEQ multiplex PCR; TCRdb keeps in-frame clones, though not all of them. The sample consists of tens of thousands of clones, 80% to 90% of them appearing once. The germline V gene encodes CDR1 SGDLS and CDR2 YYNGEE. V dropped 0 bases and J dropped 0 bases, with 6 bases sitting between them. The CDR3 contains 14 residues. Worth noting for this clone: Its cognate antigen is unknown.

All patients were mismatch repair deficient, assessed by either PCR or immunohistochemistry. The TCR-sequenced patients were a few responders to pembrolizumab. The rearrangement uses TRBV9 and TRBJ2-5, with unresolved D. The sequences come from peripheral blood, collected 44 weeks after starting pembrolizumab. This clonotype was sampled from an adult with mismatch repair-deficient cancer. CDR3 coding DNA: TGTGCCAGCAGCGTAGATTGGGACCAAGAGACCCAGTACTTC. Its protein product is CASSVDWDQETQYF.